One and the same sample provided the 12 T cell receptor beta chains below, sequenced in a study of early T cells in non-severe SARS-CoV-2 infection. One entry per CDR3 protein, called by TCRdb with MiXCR from the 5' RACE reads. There are roughly 30,000 distinct CDR3 sequences in the sample; less than 6.5% occur only once, and about 2.7% lies in the top ten. Sequencing was carried out using whole blood. These receptors were taken from an adult who was a healthcare worker with PCR-confirmed SARS-CoV-2 infection or an uninfected control (not recorded which).

This clonotype appeared many times. The genes are TRBV12-3 or TRBV12-4 and TRBJ2-4; maybe TRBD1 (6 bases). The CDR3 loop spans 15 amino acids. V was shortened by 7 bases and J by 0 bases, with 13 bases between the two germline ends. The CDR3 sequence is CASKLGGQAKNIQYF. The CDR3 DNA is TGTGCCAGCAAGCTAGGGGGACAAGCCAAAAACATTCAGTACTTC.

The sample holds many counts of this clonotype. V usage is TRBV15 and J usage is TRBJ1-5; D call uncertain. V was shortened by 0 bases and J by 9 bases, with 15 bases between the two germline ends. The CDR3 has 15 residues. From germline, CDR1 is LNHNV and CDR2 YYDKDF (reference sequence). In DNA, the CDR3 is TGTGCCACCAGCAGAGATAATCATGTGGTTGCGCCCCAGCATTTT. It yields the protein CATSRDNHVVAPQHF. Full variable domain (missing parts from reference TRBV15 and TRBJ1-5): DAMVIQNPRYQVTQFGKPVTLSCSQTLNHNVMYWYQQKSSQAPKLLFHYYDKDFNNEADTPDNFQSRRPNTSFCFLDIRSPGLGDTAMYLCATSRDNHVVAPQHFGDGTRLSIL.

This clonotype was recorded at least ten times. The chain combines TRBV29-1 with TRBJ1-2, with TRBD1 matching 8 bases. This CDR3 contains 15 residues. CDR1 SQVTM and CDR2 ANQGSEA come from the germline V gene. Trimming at V came to 1 base and at J to 6 bases, leaving 10 bases not matched to a gene. CDR3 amino acids: CSVEVVIGQGHGYTF. CDR3 coding DNA: TGCAGCGTTGAAGTGGTCATCGGACAGGGCCATGGCTACACCTTC.

At least ten counts were recorded for this clonotype. The rearrangement joins TRBV5-1 to TRBJ2-3, with D maybe TRBD2 (5 bases). Trimming removed 0 bases from V and 3 bases from J, with 11 bases in between. The CDR3 sequence is 15 residues long. CDR1 is SGHRS, CDR2 YFSETQ, per germline. The DNA of the CDR3 is TGCGCCAGCAGCTTGGGGCTAGCCGGGACAGATACGCAGTATTTT. As protein: CASSLGLAGTDTQYF. Supplemented by reference TRBV5-1 and TRBJ2-3, the full variable domain reads KAGVTQTPRYLIKTRGQQVTLSCSPISGHRSVSWYQQTPGQGLQFLFEYFSETQRNKGNFPGRFSGRQFSNSRSEMNVSTLELGDSALYLCASSLGLAGTDTQYFGPGTRLTVL.

The CDR3 loop reads CSVWDNEQFF. In DNA form, the CDR3 reads TGCAGCGTTTGGGACAATGAGCAGTTCTTC. This chain uses TRBV29-1 with TRBJ2-1, with D uncertain. This CDR3 contains 10 residues. Per germline, CDR1 SQVTM and CDR2 ANQGSEA. V was pared by 5 bases and J by 5 bases, with 4 bases between.

The V gene is TRBV20-1, the J gene TRBJ2-1; 8 bases are a match to TRBD2. V shed 2 bases, J shed 2 bases, and the junction held 2 bases outside the gene matches. Germline V gene data show CDR1 as DFQATT and CDR2 as SNEGSKA (reference sequence). The CDR3 runs to 14 residues. CDR3 amino acids: CSARTGRAYNEQFF. As DNA, the CDR3 is TGCAGTGCTAGAACCGGGAGGGCCTACAATGAGCAGTTCTTC.

This clonotype was picked up many times. The CDR3 is CASTRGEELTEAFF. The CDR3 bases are TGTGCCAGTACTAGGGGGGAGGAGTTGACTGAAGCTTTCTTT. The chain carries TRBV19 and TRBJ1-1; possibly TRBD1 for D (6 bases). Trimming shortened V by 7 bases and J by 5 bases, and 17 bases separated the two germline ends. The germline gives CDR1 LNHDA, CDR2 SQIVND (reference sequence). There are 14 residues in the CDR3.

There are many counts of this clonotype. J is TRBJ1-2 and V is TRBV20-1; 8 bases agree with TRBD1. The germline gives CDR1 DFQATT, CDR2 SNEGSKA (reference sequence). The trim removed 6 bases at V and 2 bases at J, leaving 8 bases unmatched. This CDR3 contains 14 residues. Here the CDR3 reads CSANGQGDNYGYTF. For the CDR3, the DNA is TGCAGTGCGAATGGACAGGGAGACAACTATGGCTACACCTTC.

A few counts support this clonotype. The V gene is TRBV4-2, the J gene TRBJ1-2, with TRBD1 identical over 8 bases. The CDR3 runs 17 residues. The V and J ends lost 0 bases and 4 bases, in that order; junction bases with no gene match: 10. Germline-derived CDR1 and CDR2 are LGHNA and YNFKEQ. The CDR3 is CASSQDALTGAAYGYTF. CDR3 DNA sequence: TGTGCCAGCAGCCAAGATGCCCTGACAGGGGCTGCCTATGGCTACACCTTC.

The chain carries TRBV5-1 and TRBJ2-1; no definite D call. CDR1 and CDR2 from the germline V gene are SGHRS and YFSETQ. Trimming left V 3 bases short and J 4 bases short, with 8 bases between. CDR3 length: 13 residues. The CDR3 loop is CASSSRPYNEQFF. The CDR3 DNA reads TGCGCCAGCAGCTCCAGGCCTTACAATGAGCAGTTCTTC.

In its sample, this clonotype was seen many times. The chain is built from TRBV20-1 and TRBJ2-7; 9 bases match TRBD1. Germline V lookup: CDR1 DFQATT, CDR2 SNEGSKA (reference sequence). After removal of 2 bases from V and 3 bases from J, the junction contained 14 bases not matched to a gene. The CDR3 spans 17 residues. The CDR3 loop is CSARSGNRGRLIYEQYF. Written as DNA, the CDR3 is TGCAGTGCTAGATCAGGGAACAGGGGGCGCTTGATCTACGAGCAGTACTTC.

This clonotype was picked up many times. One end of the junction varies from germline; a read error may be responsible. The CDR3 here is CSARDPRDLKF. Here the CDR3 DNA reads TGCAGTGCTAGAGATCCTCGGGACTTAAAATTT. The V call is TRBV20-1, the J call TRBJ2-3; D may be TRBD2 (6 bases). Germline CDR1 reads DFQATT; CDR2 reads SNEGSKA (reference sequence). This CDR3 is built from 11 residues.